The following is a T cell receptor (beta chain) sequence with its context. With 1 base removed from V and 4 bases from J, the gap between germline ends came to 11 bases. Germline V gene data show CDR1 as SSHAT and CDR2 as FNYEAQ (reference sequence). The CDR3 sequence is 15 residues long. TCRdb analysed the RT-PCR reads with MiXCR anew, one entry per CDR3 protein. The sample has about 680,000 distinct CDR3 sequences, approximately 15% seen once. This chain links TRBV7-7 with TRBJ2-1; possible D gene TRBD2, 5 bases. Sequences were obtained from memory CD4+ T cells from blood. The TCR originated in a female donor in good health, serving as a healthy control. In DNA, the CDR3 is TGTGCCAGCAGCTTAGAGTTAGCGAAATACAATGAGCAGTTCTTC. It encodes CASSLELAKYNEQFF.